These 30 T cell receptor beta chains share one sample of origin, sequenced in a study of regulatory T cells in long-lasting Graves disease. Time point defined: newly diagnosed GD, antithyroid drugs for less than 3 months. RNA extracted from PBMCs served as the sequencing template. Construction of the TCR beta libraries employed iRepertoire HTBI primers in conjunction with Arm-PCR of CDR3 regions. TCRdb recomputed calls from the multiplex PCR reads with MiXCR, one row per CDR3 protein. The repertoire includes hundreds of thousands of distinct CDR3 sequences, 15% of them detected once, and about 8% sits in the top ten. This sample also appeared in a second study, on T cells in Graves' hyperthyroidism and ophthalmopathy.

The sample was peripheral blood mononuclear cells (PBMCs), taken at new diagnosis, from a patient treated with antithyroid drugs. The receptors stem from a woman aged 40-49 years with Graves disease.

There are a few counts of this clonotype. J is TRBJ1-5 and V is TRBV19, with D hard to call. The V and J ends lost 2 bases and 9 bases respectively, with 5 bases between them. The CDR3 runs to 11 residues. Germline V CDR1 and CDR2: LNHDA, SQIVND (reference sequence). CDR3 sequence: CASSIPGPQHF. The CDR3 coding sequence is TGTGCCAGTAGTATACCCGGGCCCCAGCATTTT.

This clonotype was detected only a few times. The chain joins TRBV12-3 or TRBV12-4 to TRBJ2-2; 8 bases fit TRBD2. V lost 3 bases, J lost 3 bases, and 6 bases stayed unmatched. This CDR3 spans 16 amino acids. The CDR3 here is CASSFRREGDTGELFF. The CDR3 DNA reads TGTGCCAGCAGTTTTAGACGGGAGGGAGACACCGGGGAGCTGTTTTTT.

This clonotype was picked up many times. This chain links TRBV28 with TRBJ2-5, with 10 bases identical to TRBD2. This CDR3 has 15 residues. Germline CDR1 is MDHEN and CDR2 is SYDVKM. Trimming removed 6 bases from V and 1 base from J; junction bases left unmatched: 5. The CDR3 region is CASRRGLAAQETQYF. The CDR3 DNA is TGTGCCAGCAGACGAGGACTAGCGGCCCAAGAGACCCAGTACTTC.

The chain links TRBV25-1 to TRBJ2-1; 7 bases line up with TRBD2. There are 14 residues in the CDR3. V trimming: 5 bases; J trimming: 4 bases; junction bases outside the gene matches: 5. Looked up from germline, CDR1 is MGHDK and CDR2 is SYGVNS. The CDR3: CASSISGKYNEQFF. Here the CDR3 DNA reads TGTGCCAGCAGTATAAGCGGGAAATACAATGAGCAGTTCTTC. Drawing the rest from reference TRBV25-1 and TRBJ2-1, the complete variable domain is EADIYQTPRYLVIGTGKKITLECSQTMGHDKMYWYQQDPGMELHLIHYSYGVNSTEKGDLSSESTVSRIRTEHFPLTLESARPSHTSQYLCASSISGKYNEQFFGPGTRLTVL.

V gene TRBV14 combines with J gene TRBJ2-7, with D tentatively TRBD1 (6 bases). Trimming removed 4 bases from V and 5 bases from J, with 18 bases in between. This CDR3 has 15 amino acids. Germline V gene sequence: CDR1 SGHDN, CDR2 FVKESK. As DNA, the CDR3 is TGTGCCAGCAGCCGATTGACGGCAGGGGACGACGAGCAGTACTTC. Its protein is CASSRLTAGDDEQYF.

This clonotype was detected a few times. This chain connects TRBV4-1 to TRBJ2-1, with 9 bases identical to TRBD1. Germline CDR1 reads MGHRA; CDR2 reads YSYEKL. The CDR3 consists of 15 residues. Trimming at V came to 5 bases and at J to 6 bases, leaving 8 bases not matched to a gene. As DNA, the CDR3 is TGCGCCAGCAGCAAGGGACAGGGCAGGTCCAATGAGCAGTTCTTC. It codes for CASSKGQGRSNEQFF.

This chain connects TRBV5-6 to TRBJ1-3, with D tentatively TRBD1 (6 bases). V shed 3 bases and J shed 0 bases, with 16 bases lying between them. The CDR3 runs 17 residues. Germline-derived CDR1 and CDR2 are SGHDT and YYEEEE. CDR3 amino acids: CASSSLGGLSSGNTIYF. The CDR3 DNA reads TGTGCCAGCAGCTCTCTGGGGGGGCTAAGCTCTGGAAACACCATATATTTT.

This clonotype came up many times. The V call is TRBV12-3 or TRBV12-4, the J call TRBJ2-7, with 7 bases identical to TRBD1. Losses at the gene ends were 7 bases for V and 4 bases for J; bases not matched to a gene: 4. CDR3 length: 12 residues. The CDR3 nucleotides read TGTGCCAGCACCCAGACAGGGTACGAGCAGTACTTC. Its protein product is CASTQTGYEQYF.

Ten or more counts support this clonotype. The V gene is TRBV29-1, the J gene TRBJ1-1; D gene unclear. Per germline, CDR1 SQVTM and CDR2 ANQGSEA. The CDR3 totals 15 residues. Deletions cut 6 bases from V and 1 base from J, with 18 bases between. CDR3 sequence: CSVPKGSASNTEAFF. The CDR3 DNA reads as TGCAGCGTGCCCAAGGGTTCAGCATCGAACACTGAAGCTTTCTTT.

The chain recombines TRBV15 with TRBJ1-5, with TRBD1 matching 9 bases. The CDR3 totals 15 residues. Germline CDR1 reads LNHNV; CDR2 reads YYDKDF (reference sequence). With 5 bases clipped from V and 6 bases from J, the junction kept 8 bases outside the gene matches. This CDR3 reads CATSVQGALGQPQHF. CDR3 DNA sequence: TGTGCCACCAGCGTACAGGGGGCTCTAGGTCAGCCCCAGCATTTT.

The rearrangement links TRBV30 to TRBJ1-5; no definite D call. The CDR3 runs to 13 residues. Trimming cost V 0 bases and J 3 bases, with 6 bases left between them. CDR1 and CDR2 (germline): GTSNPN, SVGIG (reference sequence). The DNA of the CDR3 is TGTGCCTGGAGTGTACAAGACAATCAGCCCCAGCATTTT. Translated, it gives CAWSVQDNQPQHF.

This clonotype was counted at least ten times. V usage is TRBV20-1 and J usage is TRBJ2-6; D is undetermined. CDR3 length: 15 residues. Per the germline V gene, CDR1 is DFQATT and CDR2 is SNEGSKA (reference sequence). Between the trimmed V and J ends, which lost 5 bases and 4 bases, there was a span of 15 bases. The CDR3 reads CSAPVGGLGANVLTF. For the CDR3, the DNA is TGCAGTGCTCCAGTTGGTGGTCTCGGGGCCAACGTCCTGACTTTC.

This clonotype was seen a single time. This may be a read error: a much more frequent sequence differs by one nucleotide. CDR3 coding DNA: TGTGCCAGTTCACCGACACAAGGGACCCAGTACTTC. Translated, it gives CASSPTQGTQYF. The V gene is TRBV18, the J gene TRBJ2-3, with D unclear. With the DNA end fitting TRBJ2-5 better, the J assignment may be wrong. This CDR3 is 12 amino acids long. CDR1 and CDR2 (germline): KGHSH, LQKENI.

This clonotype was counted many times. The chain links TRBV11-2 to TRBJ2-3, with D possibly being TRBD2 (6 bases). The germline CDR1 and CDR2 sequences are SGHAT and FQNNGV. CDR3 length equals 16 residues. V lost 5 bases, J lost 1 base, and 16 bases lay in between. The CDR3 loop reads CASSLHRRGGTDTQYF. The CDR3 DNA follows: TGTGCCAGCAGCCTGCATAGGAGGGGTGGCACAGATACGCAGTATTTT.

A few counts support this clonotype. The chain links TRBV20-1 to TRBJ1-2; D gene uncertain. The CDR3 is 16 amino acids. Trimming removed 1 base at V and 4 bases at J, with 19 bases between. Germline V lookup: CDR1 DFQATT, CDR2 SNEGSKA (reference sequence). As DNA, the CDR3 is TGCAGTGCTAGAGCGGCCAGGCTCCCGACCGGCTATGGCTACACCTTC. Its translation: CSARAARLPTGYGYTF.

CDR3 loop: CASSAQGDRGGETQYF. CDR3 nucleotide sequence: TGCGCCAGCAGCGCTCAGGGGGACAGGGGAGGCGAGACCCAGTACTTC. The gene calls are TRBV5-1 and TRBJ2-5; TRBD1 agrees at 10 bases. Looked up from germline, CDR1 is SGHRS and CDR2 is YFSETQ. V lost 4 bases and J lost 5; bases outside the gene matches: 11. This CDR3 has 16 amino acids.

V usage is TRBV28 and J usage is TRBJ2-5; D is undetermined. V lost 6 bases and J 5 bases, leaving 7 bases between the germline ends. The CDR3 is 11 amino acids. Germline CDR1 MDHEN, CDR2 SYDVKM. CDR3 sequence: CASRRKETQYF. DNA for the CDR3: TGTGCCAGCAGACGTAAGGAGACCCAGTACTTC. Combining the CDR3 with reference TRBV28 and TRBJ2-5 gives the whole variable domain DVKVTQSSRYLVKRTGEKVFLECVQDMDHENMFWYRQDPGLGLRLIYFSYDVKMKEKGDIPEGYSVSREKKERFSLILESASTNQTSMYLCASRRKETQYFGPGTRLLVL.

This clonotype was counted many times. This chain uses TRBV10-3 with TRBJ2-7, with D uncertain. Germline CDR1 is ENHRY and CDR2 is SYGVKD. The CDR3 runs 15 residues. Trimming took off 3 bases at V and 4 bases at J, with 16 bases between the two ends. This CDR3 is CAISDGIKLSYEQYF. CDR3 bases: TGTGCCATCAGTGACGGCATTAAACTGTCATACGAGCAGTACTTC.

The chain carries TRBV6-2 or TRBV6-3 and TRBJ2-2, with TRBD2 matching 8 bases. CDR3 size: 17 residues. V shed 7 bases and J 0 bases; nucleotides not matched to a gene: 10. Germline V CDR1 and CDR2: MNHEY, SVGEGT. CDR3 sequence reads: CASTTTRGVANTGELFF. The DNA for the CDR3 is TGTGCCAGCACTACCACGCGGGGGGTCGCGAACACCGGGGAGCTGTTTTTT.

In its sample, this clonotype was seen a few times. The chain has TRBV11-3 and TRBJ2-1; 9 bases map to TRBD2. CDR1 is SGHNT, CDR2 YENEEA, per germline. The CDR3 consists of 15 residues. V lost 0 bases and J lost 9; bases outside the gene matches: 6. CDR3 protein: CASSLDGTSYGEQFF. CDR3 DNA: TGTGCCAGCAGCTTAGACGGGACTAGCTACGGTGAGCAGTTCTTC.

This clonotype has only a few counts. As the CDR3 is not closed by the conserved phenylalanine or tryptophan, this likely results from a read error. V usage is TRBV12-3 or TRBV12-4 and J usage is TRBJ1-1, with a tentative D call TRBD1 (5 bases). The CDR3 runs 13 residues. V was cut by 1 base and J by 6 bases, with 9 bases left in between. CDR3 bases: TGTGCCAGCAGTTTAGAAGCGGGGGCTGAAGCTTTCCTT. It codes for CASSLEAGAEAFL.

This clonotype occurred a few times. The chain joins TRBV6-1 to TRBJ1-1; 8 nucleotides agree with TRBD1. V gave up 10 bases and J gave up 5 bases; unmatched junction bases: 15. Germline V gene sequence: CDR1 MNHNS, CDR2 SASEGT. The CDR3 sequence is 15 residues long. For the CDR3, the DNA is TGTGCCACCCAAGAGACAGGGGCCACGAAGACTGAAGCTTTCTTT. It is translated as CATQETGATKTEAFF.

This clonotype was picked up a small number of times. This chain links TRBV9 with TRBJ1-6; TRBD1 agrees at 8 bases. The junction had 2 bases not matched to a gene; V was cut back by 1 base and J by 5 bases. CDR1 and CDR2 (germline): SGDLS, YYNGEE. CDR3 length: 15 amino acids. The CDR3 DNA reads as TGTGCCAGCAGCGTAACGGGACAGGATAATTCACCCCTCCACTTT. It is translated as CASSVTGQDNSPLHF. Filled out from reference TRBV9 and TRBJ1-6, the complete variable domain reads DSGVTQTPKHLITATGQRVTLRCSPRSGDLSVYWYQQSLDQGLQFLIQYYNGEERAKGNILERFSAQQFPDLHSELNLSSLELGDSALYFCASSVTGQDNSPLHFGNGTRLTVT.

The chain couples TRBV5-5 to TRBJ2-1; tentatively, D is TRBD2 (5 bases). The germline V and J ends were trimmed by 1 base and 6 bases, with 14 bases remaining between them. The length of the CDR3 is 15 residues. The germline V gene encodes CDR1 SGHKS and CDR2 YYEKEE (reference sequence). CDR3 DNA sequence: TGTGCCAGCAGCTTGCCGGCGGGCGCCCTCAATGAGCAGTTCTTC. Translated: CASSLPAGALNEQFF.

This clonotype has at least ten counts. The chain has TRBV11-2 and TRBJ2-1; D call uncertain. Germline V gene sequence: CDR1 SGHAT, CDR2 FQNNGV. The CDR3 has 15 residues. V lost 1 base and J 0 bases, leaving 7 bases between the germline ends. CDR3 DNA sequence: TGTGCCAGCAGCTTAGGCAGCTACTCCTACAATGAGCAGTTCTTC. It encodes CASSLGSYSYNEQFF. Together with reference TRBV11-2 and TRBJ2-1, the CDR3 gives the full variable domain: EAGVAQSPRYKIIEKRQSVAFWCNPISGHATLYWYQQILGQGPKLLIQFQNNGVVDDSQLPKDRFSAERLKGVDSTLKIQPAKLEDSAVYLCASSLGSYSYNEQFFGPGTRLTVL.

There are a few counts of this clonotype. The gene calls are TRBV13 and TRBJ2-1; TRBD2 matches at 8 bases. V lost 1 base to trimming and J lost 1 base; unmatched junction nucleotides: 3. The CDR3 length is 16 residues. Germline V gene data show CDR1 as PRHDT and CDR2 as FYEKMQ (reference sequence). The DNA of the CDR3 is TGTGCCAGCAGCTTAGCAGCGGGAGTGTCCTACAATGAGCAGTTCTTC. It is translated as CASSLAAGVSYNEQFF.

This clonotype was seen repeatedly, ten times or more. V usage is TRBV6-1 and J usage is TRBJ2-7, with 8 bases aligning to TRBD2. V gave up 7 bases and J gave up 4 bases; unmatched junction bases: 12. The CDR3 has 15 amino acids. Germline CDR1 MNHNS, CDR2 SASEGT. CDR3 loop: CASTSGSEGIYEQYF. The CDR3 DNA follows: TGTGCCAGCACTAGCGGGTCCGAGGGAATTTACGAGCAGTACTTC.

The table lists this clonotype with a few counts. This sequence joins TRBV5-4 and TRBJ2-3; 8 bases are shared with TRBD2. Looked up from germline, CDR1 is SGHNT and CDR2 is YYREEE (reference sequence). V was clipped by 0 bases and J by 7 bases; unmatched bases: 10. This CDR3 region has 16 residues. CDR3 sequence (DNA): TGTGCCAGCAGCTTGGCCGGGACTAGGACCGCTTATACGCAGTATTTT. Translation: CASSLAGTRTAYTQYF. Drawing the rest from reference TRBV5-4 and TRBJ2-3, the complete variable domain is ETGVTQSPTHLIKTRGQQVTLRCSSQSGHNTVSWYQQALGQGPQFIFQYYREEENGRGNFPPRFSGLQFPNYSSELNVNALELDDSALYLCASSLAGTRTAYTQYFGPGTRLTVL.

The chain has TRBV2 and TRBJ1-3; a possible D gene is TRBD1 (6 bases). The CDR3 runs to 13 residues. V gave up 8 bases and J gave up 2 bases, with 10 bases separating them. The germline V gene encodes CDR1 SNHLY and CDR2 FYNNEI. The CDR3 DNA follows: TGTGCCAGCGGCGGGGGGCCTGGAAACACCATATATTTT. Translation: CASGGGPGNTIYF.

CDR3 amino acids: CSARDPYPNTEAFF. The CDR3 coding sequence is TGCAGTGCTAGAGATCCTTATCCGAACACTGAAGCTTTCTTT. The J gene is TRBJ1-1, the V gene TRBV20-1; D uncertain. V lost 0 bases and J 1 base, leaving 9 bases between the germline ends. CDR3 length: 14 residues. Germline CDR1 and CDR2: DFQATT and SNEGSKA (reference sequence).